These 13 T cell receptor beta chains were sequenced from one sample in a study of T cells after posttransplantation cyclophosphamide (dated by TCRdb to the mid-2010s). Library preparation employed the immunoSEQ multiplex PCR assay. TCRdb retrieved this table from immuneACCESS and kept in-frame rearrangements only. Not all clones are present; in checked studies, unresolved V genes account for under half, and no reason is known for the remainder. Recorded for this sample are 50,000 to 65,000 clones; 70% to 90% of them occurred a single time. 2.8% of the sample rests with the top ten. Sequenced: PBMCs. The receptors were gathered from a man between 25 and 39 years old with a blood cancer, CMV-positive, and with a related stem cell donor.

This clone was detected only a few times. The V call is TRBV4-2, the J call TRBJ2-5, with D tentatively TRBD2 (7 bases). CDR1 LGHNA and CDR2 YNFKEQ come from the germline V gene. Trimming stripped 0 bases from V and 4 bases from J, with 15 bases between. This CDR3 comprises 16 residues. The CDR3 spells CASSQEGGGSAETQYF. In nucleotides, the CDR3 is TGTGCCAGCAGCCAAGAGGGGGGCGGGAGTGCAGAGACCCAGTACTTC.

The J gene is TRBJ2-7, the V gene TRBV4-1, with TRBD2 matching over 11 bases. V shed 4 bases, J shed 3 bases, and the junction held 8 bases outside the gene matches. The CDR3 spans 16 residues. Germline V CDR1 and CDR2: MGHRA, YSYEKL. The CDR3 DNA reads as TGCGCCAGCAGCCCACGGGGACTAGCGGACTACTACGAGCAGTACTTC. Translation: CASSPRGLADYYEQYF.

The rearrangement joins TRBV7-9 to TRBJ1-5; TRBD1 aligns across 8 bases. The CDR3 totals 15 residues. CDR1 and CDR2 from the germline V gene are SEHNR and FQNEAQ (reference sequence). V shed 5 bases, J shed 6 bases, and the junction held 9 bases outside the gene matches. CDR3 protein: CASSRGQGGAQPQHF. The CDR3 nucleotides read TGTGCCAGCAGCAGAGGACAGGGTGGGGCTCAGCCCCAGCATTTT.

The CDR3 sequence: CASSSRLAGGETNTGELFF. The CDR3 DNA reads as TGTGCCAGCAGCTCCAGACTAGCGGGAGGGGAAACGAACACCGGGGAGCTGTTTTTT. The chain joins TRBV11-2 to TRBJ2-2; TRBD2 aligns across 14 bases. Losses at the gene ends were 4 bases for V and 0 bases for J; bases not matched to a gene: 7. Germline V gene data show CDR1 as SGHAT and CDR2 as FQNNGV. The CDR3 covers 19 residues.

The rearrangement links TRBV12-5 to TRBJ2-5; tentative D call: TRBD2 (5 bases). V was clipped by 1 base and J by 4 bases, with 16 bases between them. Germline loops: CDR1 LGHNT, CDR2 FRNRAP. The CDR3 is 16 residues long. The CDR3, as DNA: TGTGCTAGTGGTTTGGGTGCCACCGCGGGCCCAGAGACCCAGTACTTC. Translated, it gives CASGLGATAGPETQYF.

This chain links TRBV2 with TRBJ1-1; TRBD1 might be the D (5 bases). CDR3 size: 15 residues. Per the germline V gene, CDR1 is SNHLY and CDR2 is FYNNEI. V gave up 3 bases and J gave up 1 base, with 12 bases separating them. This CDR3 is CASSDYGAGNTEAFF. The CDR3 DNA reads TGTGCCAGCAGTGATTATGGGGCCGGGAACACTGAAGCTTTCTTT.

The chain is built from TRBV2 and TRBJ1-2; 12 positions agree with TRBD1. V lost 5 bases and J lost 7; bases outside the gene matches: 17. The germline CDR1 and CDR2 sequences are SNHLY and FYNNEI. This CDR3 is built from 18 residues. Here the CDR3 DNA reads TGTGCCAGCAGTCCAGAAGCCGTAGGGACAGGGGGCGGTGGTGGCTACACCTTC. As protein: CASSPEAVGTGGGGGYTF.

The V and J genes are TRBV30 and TRBJ2-3; 9 nucleotides match TRBD2. The CDR3 loop spans 15 amino acids. V was clipped by 2 bases and J by 4 bases; unmatched bases: 7. CDR1 and CDR2 (germline): GTSNPN, SVGIG (reference sequence). CDR3 sequence: CAWSSGTSQADTQYF. As DNA, the CDR3 is TGTGCCTGGAGTTCCGGGACTAGCCAGGCAGATACGCAGTATTTT.

V gene TRBV4-3 combines with J gene TRBJ2-7, with D perhaps matching TRBD1 (6 bases). V was shortened by 4 bases and J by 0 bases, with 16 bases between the two germline ends. CDR3 length equals 16 residues. Per germline, CDR1 LGHNA and CDR2 YSLEER. The CDR3 here is CASSRNSGASSYEQYF. The CDR3 DNA reads as TGCGCCAGCAGCCGGAACTCAGGGGCCTCCTCCTACGAGCAGTACTTC.

The genes are TRBV21-1 and TRBJ2-7; no DNA check was done on the table's D call, TRBD2. TRBV21-1 has pseudogene status. The CDR3 is made up of 15 amino acids. The CDR3 region is CASSKTPSGPYEQYF. Here the CDR3 DNA reads TGTGCCAGCAGCAAAACACCTAGCGGCCCCTACGAGCAGTACTTC.

J is TRBJ1-2 and V is TRBV6-6, with a weak D call TRBD1 (6 bases). Trimming shortened V by 2 bases and J by 4 bases, and 11 bases separated the two germline ends. The CDR3 length is 14 residues. CDR1 and CDR2 (germline): MNHNY, SVGAGI (reference sequence). As DNA, the CDR3 is TGTGCCAGCAGTTACGGGGGCAGCATCTATGGCTACACCTTC. Translation gives CASSYGGSIYGYTF.

V and J are TRBV5-5 and TRBJ1-5; D might be TRBD1 (6 bases). The CDR3 is made up of 15 amino acids. Trimming removed 2 bases from V and 5 bases from J, with 14 bases in between. Germline V gene data show CDR1 as SGHKS and CDR2 as YYEKEE (reference sequence). As DNA, the CDR3 is TGTGCCAGCAGCTTCGGAGGGGGGGGAGATCAGCCCCAGCATTTT. It codes for CASSFGGGGDQPQHF.

CDR3 amino acids: CSTGQGARPEQFF. The CDR3 nucleotides read TGCAGCACGGGACAGGGGGCAAGGCCTGAGCAGTTCTTC. The rearrangement links TRBV29-1 to TRBJ2-1, with 12 bases that match TRBD1. Germline V gene sequence: CDR1 SQVTM, CDR2 ANQGSEA. The ends lost 8 bases at V and 9 bases at J; junction bases unmatched: 8. The CDR3 covers 13 residues.